This TCR beta chain was identified in a study of blood T cell repertoires in COVID-19. Looking at the study overall: Italy, Spain and the United States were the sources of the convalescent and acute COVID-19 samples.

Trimming cost V 4 bases and J 9 bases; bases outside gene matches: 10. This CDR3 comprises 15 residues. Germline assignment: CDR1 SNHLY and CDR2 FYNNEI. Here immunoSEQ multiplex PCR was the method, and the copy in TCRdb shows in-frame clones only, minus some. The sample records roughly 330,000 clones, around 82% being singletons. The chain recombines TRBV2 with TRBJ2-1; TRBD1 agrees at 9 bases. The clonotype was recovered from a woman between 45 and 65 years old with acute or convalescent COVID-19. The sample taken for sequencing was peripheral blood. This CDR3 is CASSGGDRGMSEQFF. In DNA form, the CDR3 reads TGTGCCAGCAGTGGGGGTGACAGGGGGATGAGTGAGCAGTTCTTC. The full variable domain, its missing parts supplied by reference TRBV2 and TRBJ2-1, is EPEVTQTPSHQVTQMGQEVILRCVPISNHLYFYWYRQILGQKVEFLVSFYNNEISEKSEIFDDQFSVERPDGSNFTLKIRSTKLEDSAMYFCASSGGDRGMSEQFFGPGTRLTVL.